The 22 T cell receptor beta chains presented below share a single source sample, sequenced in a study of tumor and adjacent non-tumor tissue in lung cancer. This sample's RNA came from whole unsorted tissue. The library came from three nested PCR rounds adapted from ARM-PCR protocols. TCRdb used MiXCR to reprocess the multiplex PCR reads, holding one entry per CDR3 protein. The sample lists under 250,000 distinct CDR3 sequences; around 71% were seen once. Sequencing was carried out using lung tumor tissue. The source is a man in his 60s with non-small cell lung cancer.

V is TRBV29-1 and J is TRBJ2-5, with D tentatively TRBD2 (5 bases). Germline loops: CDR1 SQVTM, CDR2 ANQGSEA. Trimming pared 6 bases from V and 9 bases from J, leaving 20 bases between. This CDR3 comprises 13 residues. The CDR3, as DNA: TGCAGCGTCGAGTCACGGCAGCAGGAGGCCCAGTACTTC. This sequence encodes CSVESRQQEAQYF.

Details on this clonotype: Because it lacks the conserved phenylalanine or tryptophan at the end, this CDR3 is likely a read error. J is TRBJ2-1 and V is TRBV12-3 or TRBV12-4, with 10 bases fitting TRBD2. CDR3 size: 11 residues. Germline trimming cut 5 bases from V and 12 bases from J; bases unmatched to any gene: 1. The DNA of the CDR3 is TGTGCCAGCAGTCGACTAGCGGGGCAGTTCATT. Translating it yields CASSRLAGQFI.

In its sample, this clonotype was seen a few times. The chain employs TRBV29-1 and TRBJ2-7; D may be TRBD1 (7 bases). From germline, CDR1 is SQVTM and CDR2 ANQGSEA. This CDR3 comprises 14 residues. V was cut by 6 bases and J by 5 bases, with 20 bases left in between. The CDR3 sequence: CSVPRGEIRNEQYF. The CDR3 DNA is TGCAGCGTCCCCAGGGGGGAAATCCGGAACGAGCAGTACTTC.

This clonotype is a singleton in its sample. An end of the junction differs from the germline gene, which may be a read error. V gene TRBV11-3 combines with J gene TRBJ1-1; unclear D gene. Germline V gives CDR1 SGHNT, CDR2 YENEEA. CDR3 length: 13 residues. In DNA form, the CDR3 reads TGTGCCAGCAGCCACGGGATCCTCACTGAAGCTTTCTTC. It is translated as CASSHGILTEAFF.

About this clonotype: At one boundary the junction diverges from the germline segment, which might be a read error. V gene TRBV11-3 combines with J gene TRBJ2-1; D is uncertain. This CDR3 has 14 residues. Germline CDR1 reads SGHNT; CDR2 reads YENEEA. The CDR3: CTSSLTVRIWEQFF. The CDR3 DNA sequence: TGTACCAGCAGCTTAACGGTAAGGATATGGGAACAGTTCTTC.

On this clonotype: A much larger clonotype is one base distant, so this may be a read error. V gene TRBV29-1 combines with J gene TRBJ1-2, with D possibly being TRBD1 (5 bases). Germline V CDR1 and CDR2: SQVTM, ANQGSEA. Between the trimmed V and J ends, which lost 6 bases and 0 bases, there was a span of 17 bases. CDR3 size: 15 residues. The chain's CDR3 is CSVGERRGTNYGYTF. CDR3 nucleotides: TGCAGCGTGGGGGAGAGACGGGGGACTAACTATGGCTACACCTTC. Full variable domain (outside the CDR3, taken from reference TRBV29-1 and TRBJ1-2): SAVISQKPSRDICQRGTSLTIQCQVDSQVTMMFWYRQQPGQSLTLIATANQGSEATYESGFVIDKFPISRPNLTFSTLTVSNMSPEDSSIYLCSVGERRGTNYGYTFGSGTRLTVV.

As concerns this clonotype: Germline is not matched at one junction end, which may reflect a read error. The V call is TRBV6-2 or TRBV6-3, the J call TRBJ1-5; D is uncertain. CDR3 length: 15 amino acids. CDR1 and CDR2 from the germline V gene are MNHEY and SVGEGT. DNA of the CDR3: TGTTCCAGCAGTTTCCGTCAGGCTGCCAATCAGCCCCAGCATTTT. It is translated as CSSSFRQAANQPQHF.

With regard to this clonotype: Compared with germline, one end of the junction differs, possibly owing to a read error. The rearrangement links TRBV20-1 to TRBJ1-4, with D possibly being TRBD1 (5 bases). The germline V gene encodes CDR1 DFQATT and CDR2 SNEGSKA (reference sequence). This CDR3 has 14 amino acids. Here the CDR3 reads CGASMTAGGEKLFF. The CDR3 region has the DNA TGCGGTGCTAGTATGACAGCCGGAGGGGAAAAACTGTTTTTT.

As concerns this clonotype: One end of the junction does not line up with germline, which may come from a read error. The chain links TRBV11-2 to TRBJ2-2; no clear D. This CDR3 has 15 amino acids. Germline V gives CDR1 SGHAT, CDR2 FQNNGV. The CDR3 loop is CGSSEGGLNTGELFF. The CDR3 region has the DNA TGTGGCAGCAGCGAAGGTGGCCTAAACACCGGGGAGCTGTTTTTT.

As for this clonotype: An end of the junction differs from the germline gene, which may be a read error. The chain joins TRBV7-9 to TRBJ2-3; the match to TRBD2 covers 10 bases. Looked up from germline, CDR1 is SEHNR and CDR2 is FQNEAQ (reference sequence). The CDR3 is 17 amino acids. The CDR3 reads CASSLDLAGVGTDTRYF. In DNA form, the CDR3 reads TGTGCCAGCAGCTTAGATCTAGCGGGAGTCGGCACAGATACGCGGTATTTT.

This clonotype was counted at least ten times. This chain connects TRBV20-1 to TRBJ1-2; D is unclear. CDR3 length: 14 amino acids. In germline, CDR1 is DFQATT, CDR2 SNEGSKA (reference sequence). V lost 3 bases and J 4 bases, leaving 15 bases between the germline ends. This CDR3 reads CSASGQVEGYGYTF. CDR3 nucleotides: TGCAGTGCTAGTGGGCAGGTCGAGGGCTATGGCTACACCTTC.

For this clonotype: A much larger clone sits a single nucleotide away, making a read error possible. The genes are TRBV20-1 and TRBJ2-1; the D gene is possibly TRBD2 (5 bases). The germline gives CDR1 DFQATT, CDR2 SNEGSKA (reference sequence). This CDR3 has 12 residues. For the CDR3, the DNA is TGCACTGCTTCCGACTACTACAATGAGCAGTTCTTC. It yields the protein CTASDYYNEQFF.

This clonotype is medium-sized by share. Relative to the germline gene, one junction end is altered; a read error may explain this. The J gene is TRBJ2-3, the V gene TRBV4-2; 14 positions match TRBD2. Germline CDR1 and CDR2: LGHNA and YNFKEQ. This CDR3 has 16 amino acids. CDR3 protein: CASSQGLAGGTDTQYF. The CDR3 coding sequence is TGTGCCAGCAGTCAAGGACTAGCGGGAGGTACAGATACGCAGTATTTT.

As concerns this clonotype: A much larger clone is a single base away; this may be a read error. The V and J genes are TRBV4-1 and TRBJ2-1; D is undetermined. CDR3 length: 15 amino acids. The germline CDR1 and CDR2 sequences are MGHRA and YSYEKL. As DNA, the CDR3 is TGCGCCAGCATCCAAGATCTCACGAGTTACAATGAGCAGTTCTTC. The encoded protein is CASIQDLTSYNEQFF.

About this clonotype itself: At one of its ends the junction is not consistent with the germline gene, which may arise from a read error. V usage is TRBV6-5 and J usage is TRBJ1-1; D not resolved. CDR1 MNHEY and CDR2 SVGAGI come from the germline V gene. CDR3 length: 16 amino acids. In DNA, the CDR3 is TGTGCCAGCATAACCCGAAGCCTACGCGGAAACACTGAGGCTTTCTTT. Residues: CASITRSLRGNTEAFF.

Notes on this clonotype: A single base separates this from a much larger clone, so it may be a read error. The rearrangement links TRBV7-8 to TRBJ1-5; D uncertain. Per the germline V gene, CDR1 is SGHVS and CDR2 is FQNEAQ. The CDR3 is 13 amino acids. Trimming removed 7 bases at V and 5 bases at J, with 12 bases between. CDR3 bases: TGTGCCAGCAACTTGGGCGGCCATCAGCCCCAGCATTTT. It encodes CASNLGGHQPQHF. The complete variable domain, with remaining parts taken from reference TRBV7-8 and TRBJ1-5, reads GAGVSQSPRYKVAKRGQDVALRCDPISGHVSLFWYQQALGQGPEFLTYFQNEAQLDKSGLPSDRFFAERPEGSVSTLKIQRTQQEDSAVYLCASNLGGHQPQHFGDGTRLSIL.

The chain recombines TRBV10-1 with TRBJ2-7; 10 positions agree with TRBD1. V shed 3 bases and J 1 base; nucleotides not matched to a gene: 3. The length of the CDR3 is 15 residues. CDR1 and CDR2 from the germline V gene are WNHNN and SYGVQD (reference sequence). The CDR3 nucleotides are TGCGCCAGCAGTGAAGGGACAGGGGTTTCCTACGAGCAGTACTTC. Amino acids: CASSEGTGVSYEQYF.

Comment on this clonotype: This clone may be a read error of a much larger clone one base away. J is TRBJ2-1 and V is TRBV20-1; either TRBD1 or TRBD2 may supply D (5 bases each). The CDR3 totals 13 residues. CDR1 and CDR2 (germline): DFQATT, SNEGSKA (reference sequence). V was cut by 2 bases and J by 13 bases, with 18 bases left in between. CDR3: CSARYYKGDPQFF. The CDR3 region has the DNA TGCAGTGCTAGATATTATAAAGGGGACCCACAGTTCTTC.

The chain uses TRBV20-1 and TRBJ2-7; 9 nucleotides align to TRBD1. CDR1 is DFQATT, CDR2 SNEGSKA, per germline (reference sequence). Germline trimming cut 4 bases from V and 6 bases from J; bases unmatched to any gene: 7. The CDR3 covers 13 residues. The CDR3 here is CSATGDRDCEQYF. CDR3 coding DNA: TGCAGTGCTACGGGGGACAGGGATTGCGAGCAGTACTTC.

Comments on this clonotype: A much larger clone differs by one base, so this may be a read error. The rearrangement links TRBV4-1 to TRBJ2-1; D is uncertain. Trimming left V 0 bases short and J 4 bases short, with 10 bases between. Germline V gene data show CDR1 as MGHRA and CDR2 as YSYEKL. There are 15 residues in the CDR3. The CDR3 protein is CASSQDLTRYNEQFF. CDR3 DNA sequence: TGCGCCAGCAGCCAAGATCTCACGAGATACAATGAGCAGTTCTTC.

Note on this clonotype: Given a much more abundant clone one base away, this may be a read error. V and J are TRBV4-2 and TRBJ2-7; D is perhaps TRBD2 (5 bases). Looked up from germline, CDR1 is LGHNA and CDR2 is YNFKEQ. Trimming shortened V by 0 bases and J by 3 bases, and 18 bases separated the two germline ends. The CDR3 consists of 17 residues. The CDR3 DNA sequence: TGTGCCAGCAGCCAAGAGGTGGATCTGGCTAGCTTCTACGAGCAGTACTTC. It translates to CASSQEVDLASFYEQYF.

This clonotype was found once. This could be a read error, since a much larger clone is one nucleotide away. The gene calls are TRBV20-1 and TRBJ2-7; 7 bases are shared with TRBD1. With 4 bases clipped from V and 2 bases from J, the junction kept 14 bases outside the gene matches. Germline values: CDR1 DFQATT, CDR2 SNEGSKA (reference sequence). This CDR3 has 16 amino acids. The CDR3 here is CSATQGDRDSTYEQYF. As DNA, the CDR3 is TGCAGTGCTACTCAGGGAGACCGGGACAGCACCTACGAGCAGTACTTC.